Following are 2 T cell receptor beta chains from one sample sequenced in a study of vaccination effects on CD4 cells after COVID-19. With the ViraFEST assay, the study expanded antigen-specific CD4+ T cells using viral peptide pools, then sequenced them. With more than 9 days of culture completed, CD4+ T cells were isolated. Between March and December 2020, the person had a SARS-CoV-2 infection that PCR confirmed. Using immunoSEQ multiplex PCR, the repertoire was profiled, and TCRdb retains in-frame clones only, with some absent. The repertoire holds about 36,000 clones, with approximately 72% as singletons. These receptors lack a known antigen. This material consisted of CD4+ T cells from PBMCs cultured with HCoV-NL63 spike peptides, taken before COVID-19 vaccination. The receptor source for this set is a human donor who had a prior SARS-CoV-2 infection.

In its sample, this clone was seen a few times. The chain links TRBV10-3 to TRBJ2-1, with TRBD2 matching over 8 bases. The CDR3 totals 15 residues. With 4 bases clipped from V and 3 bases from J, the junction kept 5 bases outside the gene matches. Germline values: CDR1 ENHRY, CDR2 SYGVKD. DNA of the CDR3: TGTGCCATCAGTGGGGTAGCGGGACTCTACAATGAGCAGTTCTTC. This translates into CAISGVAGLYNEQFF.

The chain combines TRBV5-6 with TRBJ1-2, with D unclear. This CDR3 region has 13 residues. Germline V gene lookup returns CDR1 SGHDT and CDR2 YYEEEE. V was cut by 2 bases and J by 6 bases, with 11 bases left in between. The CDR3 loop is CASSFGPRDGYTF. The CDR3 nucleotides are TGTGCCAGCAGCTTTGGACCCCGGGATGGCTACACCTTC.